The source of this TCR beta chain is a study of radiotherapy plus CTLA-4 blockade in lung cancer (dated by TCRdb to 2016 to 2019). Concerning the study at large: Objective responses were observed in 18% of enrolled patients, and disease control was achieved in 25% to 40%.

The research as a whole found: After treatment with radiotherapy and ipilimumab, TCR clones that originated in tumors expanded in peripheral blood. The strongest predictors of response, as reported, were early dynamic changes in blood T cell clones along with a rise in serum interferon-beta after radiation.

This clone was recorded a few times. Its antigen remains undetermined. Per-nucleotide qualities are absent, and no much larger clonotype sits a single base away. The study tested focal radiation therapy combined with CTLA-4 blockade (ipilimumab) in patients with chemo-refractory metastatic non-small-cell lung cancer. Libraries were made using the immunoSEQ multiplex PCR assay. TCRdb obtained this table from immuneACCESS and retained in-frame rearrangements with V and J assigned. These tables miss some clones; where compared with another copy, unresolved V genes account for less than half of the shortfall, and the remainder is unexplained. The sample table holds fewer than 40,000 clones, of which 70% to 85% were seen once. The biggest ten clones account for approximately 8.9% of the sample. This clonotype originated in a human donor with non-small cell lung cancer who had stable disease on radiotherapy plus ipilimumab. This specimen was peripheral blood, taken from a patient treated with radiotherapy plus ipilimumab.

The encoded CDR3 is CASSLGPDNEQFF. The DNA reads as follows: TGTGCCAGCAGCTTGGGTCCAGACAATGAGCAGTTCTTC. The chain was built from TRBV5-5 and TRBJ2-1, with the D gene uncertain. Taken from the germline V gene (reference sequence), the CDR1 and CDR2 loops are SGHKS and YYEKEE. The junction shows trimming of 0 bases on V and 5 bases on J, plus 6 bases between the germline ends. The CDR3 measures 13 amino acids from cysteine to phenylalanine. The retained sequence is limited to the CDR3, 39 bases, with the frame set at the first base.